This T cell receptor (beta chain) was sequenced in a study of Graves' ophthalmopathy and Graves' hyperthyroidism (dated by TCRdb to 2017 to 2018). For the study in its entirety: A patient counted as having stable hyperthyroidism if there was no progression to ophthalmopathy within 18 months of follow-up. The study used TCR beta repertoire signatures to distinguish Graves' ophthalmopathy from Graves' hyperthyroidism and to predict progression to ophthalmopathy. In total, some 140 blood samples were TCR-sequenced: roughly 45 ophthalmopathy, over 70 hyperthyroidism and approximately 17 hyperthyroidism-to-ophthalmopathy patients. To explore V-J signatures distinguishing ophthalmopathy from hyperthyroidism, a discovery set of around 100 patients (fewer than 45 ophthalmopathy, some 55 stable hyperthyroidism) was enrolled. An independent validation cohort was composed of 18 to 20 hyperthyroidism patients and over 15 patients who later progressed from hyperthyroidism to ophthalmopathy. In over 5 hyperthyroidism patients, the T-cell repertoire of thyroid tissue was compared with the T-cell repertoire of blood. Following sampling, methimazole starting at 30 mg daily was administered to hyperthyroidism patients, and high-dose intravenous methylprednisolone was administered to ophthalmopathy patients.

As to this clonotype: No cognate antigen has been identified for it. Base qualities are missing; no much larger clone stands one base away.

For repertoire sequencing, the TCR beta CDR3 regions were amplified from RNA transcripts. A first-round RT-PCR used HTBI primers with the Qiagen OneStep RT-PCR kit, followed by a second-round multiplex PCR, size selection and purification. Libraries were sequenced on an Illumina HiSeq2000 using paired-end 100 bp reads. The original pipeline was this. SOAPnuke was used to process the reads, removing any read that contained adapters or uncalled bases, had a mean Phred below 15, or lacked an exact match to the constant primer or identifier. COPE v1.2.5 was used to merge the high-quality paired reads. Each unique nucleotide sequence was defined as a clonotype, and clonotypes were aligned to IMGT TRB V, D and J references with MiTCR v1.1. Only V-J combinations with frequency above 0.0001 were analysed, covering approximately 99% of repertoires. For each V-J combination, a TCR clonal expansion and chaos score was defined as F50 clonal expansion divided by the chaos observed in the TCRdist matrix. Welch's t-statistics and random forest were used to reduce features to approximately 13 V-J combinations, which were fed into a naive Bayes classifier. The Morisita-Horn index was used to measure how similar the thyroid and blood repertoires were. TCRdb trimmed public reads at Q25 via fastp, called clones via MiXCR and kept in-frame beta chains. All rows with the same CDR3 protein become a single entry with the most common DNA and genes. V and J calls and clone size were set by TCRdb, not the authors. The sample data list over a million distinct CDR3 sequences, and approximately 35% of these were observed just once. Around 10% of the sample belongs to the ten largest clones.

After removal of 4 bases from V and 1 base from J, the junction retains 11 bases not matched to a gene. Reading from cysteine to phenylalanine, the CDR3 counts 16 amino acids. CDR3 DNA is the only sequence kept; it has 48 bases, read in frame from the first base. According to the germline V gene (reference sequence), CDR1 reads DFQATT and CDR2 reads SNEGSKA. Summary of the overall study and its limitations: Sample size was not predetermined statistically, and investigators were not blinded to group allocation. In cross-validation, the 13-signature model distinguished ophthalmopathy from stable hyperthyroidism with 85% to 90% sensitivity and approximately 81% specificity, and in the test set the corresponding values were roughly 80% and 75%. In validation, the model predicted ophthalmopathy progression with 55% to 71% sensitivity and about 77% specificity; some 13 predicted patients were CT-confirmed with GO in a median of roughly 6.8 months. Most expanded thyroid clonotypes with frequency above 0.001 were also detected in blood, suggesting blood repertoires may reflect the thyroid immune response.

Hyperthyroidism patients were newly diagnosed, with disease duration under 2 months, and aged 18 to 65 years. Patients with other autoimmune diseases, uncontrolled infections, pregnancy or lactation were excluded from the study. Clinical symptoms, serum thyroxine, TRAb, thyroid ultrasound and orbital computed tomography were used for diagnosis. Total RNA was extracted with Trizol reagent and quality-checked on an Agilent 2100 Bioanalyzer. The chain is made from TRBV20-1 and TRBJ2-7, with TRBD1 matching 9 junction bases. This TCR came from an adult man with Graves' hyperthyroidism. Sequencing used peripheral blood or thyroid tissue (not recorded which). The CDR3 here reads CSAIGQGMGASYEQYF. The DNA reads TGCAGTGCTATAGGACAGGGGATGGGAGCTTCCTACGAGCAGTACTTC.